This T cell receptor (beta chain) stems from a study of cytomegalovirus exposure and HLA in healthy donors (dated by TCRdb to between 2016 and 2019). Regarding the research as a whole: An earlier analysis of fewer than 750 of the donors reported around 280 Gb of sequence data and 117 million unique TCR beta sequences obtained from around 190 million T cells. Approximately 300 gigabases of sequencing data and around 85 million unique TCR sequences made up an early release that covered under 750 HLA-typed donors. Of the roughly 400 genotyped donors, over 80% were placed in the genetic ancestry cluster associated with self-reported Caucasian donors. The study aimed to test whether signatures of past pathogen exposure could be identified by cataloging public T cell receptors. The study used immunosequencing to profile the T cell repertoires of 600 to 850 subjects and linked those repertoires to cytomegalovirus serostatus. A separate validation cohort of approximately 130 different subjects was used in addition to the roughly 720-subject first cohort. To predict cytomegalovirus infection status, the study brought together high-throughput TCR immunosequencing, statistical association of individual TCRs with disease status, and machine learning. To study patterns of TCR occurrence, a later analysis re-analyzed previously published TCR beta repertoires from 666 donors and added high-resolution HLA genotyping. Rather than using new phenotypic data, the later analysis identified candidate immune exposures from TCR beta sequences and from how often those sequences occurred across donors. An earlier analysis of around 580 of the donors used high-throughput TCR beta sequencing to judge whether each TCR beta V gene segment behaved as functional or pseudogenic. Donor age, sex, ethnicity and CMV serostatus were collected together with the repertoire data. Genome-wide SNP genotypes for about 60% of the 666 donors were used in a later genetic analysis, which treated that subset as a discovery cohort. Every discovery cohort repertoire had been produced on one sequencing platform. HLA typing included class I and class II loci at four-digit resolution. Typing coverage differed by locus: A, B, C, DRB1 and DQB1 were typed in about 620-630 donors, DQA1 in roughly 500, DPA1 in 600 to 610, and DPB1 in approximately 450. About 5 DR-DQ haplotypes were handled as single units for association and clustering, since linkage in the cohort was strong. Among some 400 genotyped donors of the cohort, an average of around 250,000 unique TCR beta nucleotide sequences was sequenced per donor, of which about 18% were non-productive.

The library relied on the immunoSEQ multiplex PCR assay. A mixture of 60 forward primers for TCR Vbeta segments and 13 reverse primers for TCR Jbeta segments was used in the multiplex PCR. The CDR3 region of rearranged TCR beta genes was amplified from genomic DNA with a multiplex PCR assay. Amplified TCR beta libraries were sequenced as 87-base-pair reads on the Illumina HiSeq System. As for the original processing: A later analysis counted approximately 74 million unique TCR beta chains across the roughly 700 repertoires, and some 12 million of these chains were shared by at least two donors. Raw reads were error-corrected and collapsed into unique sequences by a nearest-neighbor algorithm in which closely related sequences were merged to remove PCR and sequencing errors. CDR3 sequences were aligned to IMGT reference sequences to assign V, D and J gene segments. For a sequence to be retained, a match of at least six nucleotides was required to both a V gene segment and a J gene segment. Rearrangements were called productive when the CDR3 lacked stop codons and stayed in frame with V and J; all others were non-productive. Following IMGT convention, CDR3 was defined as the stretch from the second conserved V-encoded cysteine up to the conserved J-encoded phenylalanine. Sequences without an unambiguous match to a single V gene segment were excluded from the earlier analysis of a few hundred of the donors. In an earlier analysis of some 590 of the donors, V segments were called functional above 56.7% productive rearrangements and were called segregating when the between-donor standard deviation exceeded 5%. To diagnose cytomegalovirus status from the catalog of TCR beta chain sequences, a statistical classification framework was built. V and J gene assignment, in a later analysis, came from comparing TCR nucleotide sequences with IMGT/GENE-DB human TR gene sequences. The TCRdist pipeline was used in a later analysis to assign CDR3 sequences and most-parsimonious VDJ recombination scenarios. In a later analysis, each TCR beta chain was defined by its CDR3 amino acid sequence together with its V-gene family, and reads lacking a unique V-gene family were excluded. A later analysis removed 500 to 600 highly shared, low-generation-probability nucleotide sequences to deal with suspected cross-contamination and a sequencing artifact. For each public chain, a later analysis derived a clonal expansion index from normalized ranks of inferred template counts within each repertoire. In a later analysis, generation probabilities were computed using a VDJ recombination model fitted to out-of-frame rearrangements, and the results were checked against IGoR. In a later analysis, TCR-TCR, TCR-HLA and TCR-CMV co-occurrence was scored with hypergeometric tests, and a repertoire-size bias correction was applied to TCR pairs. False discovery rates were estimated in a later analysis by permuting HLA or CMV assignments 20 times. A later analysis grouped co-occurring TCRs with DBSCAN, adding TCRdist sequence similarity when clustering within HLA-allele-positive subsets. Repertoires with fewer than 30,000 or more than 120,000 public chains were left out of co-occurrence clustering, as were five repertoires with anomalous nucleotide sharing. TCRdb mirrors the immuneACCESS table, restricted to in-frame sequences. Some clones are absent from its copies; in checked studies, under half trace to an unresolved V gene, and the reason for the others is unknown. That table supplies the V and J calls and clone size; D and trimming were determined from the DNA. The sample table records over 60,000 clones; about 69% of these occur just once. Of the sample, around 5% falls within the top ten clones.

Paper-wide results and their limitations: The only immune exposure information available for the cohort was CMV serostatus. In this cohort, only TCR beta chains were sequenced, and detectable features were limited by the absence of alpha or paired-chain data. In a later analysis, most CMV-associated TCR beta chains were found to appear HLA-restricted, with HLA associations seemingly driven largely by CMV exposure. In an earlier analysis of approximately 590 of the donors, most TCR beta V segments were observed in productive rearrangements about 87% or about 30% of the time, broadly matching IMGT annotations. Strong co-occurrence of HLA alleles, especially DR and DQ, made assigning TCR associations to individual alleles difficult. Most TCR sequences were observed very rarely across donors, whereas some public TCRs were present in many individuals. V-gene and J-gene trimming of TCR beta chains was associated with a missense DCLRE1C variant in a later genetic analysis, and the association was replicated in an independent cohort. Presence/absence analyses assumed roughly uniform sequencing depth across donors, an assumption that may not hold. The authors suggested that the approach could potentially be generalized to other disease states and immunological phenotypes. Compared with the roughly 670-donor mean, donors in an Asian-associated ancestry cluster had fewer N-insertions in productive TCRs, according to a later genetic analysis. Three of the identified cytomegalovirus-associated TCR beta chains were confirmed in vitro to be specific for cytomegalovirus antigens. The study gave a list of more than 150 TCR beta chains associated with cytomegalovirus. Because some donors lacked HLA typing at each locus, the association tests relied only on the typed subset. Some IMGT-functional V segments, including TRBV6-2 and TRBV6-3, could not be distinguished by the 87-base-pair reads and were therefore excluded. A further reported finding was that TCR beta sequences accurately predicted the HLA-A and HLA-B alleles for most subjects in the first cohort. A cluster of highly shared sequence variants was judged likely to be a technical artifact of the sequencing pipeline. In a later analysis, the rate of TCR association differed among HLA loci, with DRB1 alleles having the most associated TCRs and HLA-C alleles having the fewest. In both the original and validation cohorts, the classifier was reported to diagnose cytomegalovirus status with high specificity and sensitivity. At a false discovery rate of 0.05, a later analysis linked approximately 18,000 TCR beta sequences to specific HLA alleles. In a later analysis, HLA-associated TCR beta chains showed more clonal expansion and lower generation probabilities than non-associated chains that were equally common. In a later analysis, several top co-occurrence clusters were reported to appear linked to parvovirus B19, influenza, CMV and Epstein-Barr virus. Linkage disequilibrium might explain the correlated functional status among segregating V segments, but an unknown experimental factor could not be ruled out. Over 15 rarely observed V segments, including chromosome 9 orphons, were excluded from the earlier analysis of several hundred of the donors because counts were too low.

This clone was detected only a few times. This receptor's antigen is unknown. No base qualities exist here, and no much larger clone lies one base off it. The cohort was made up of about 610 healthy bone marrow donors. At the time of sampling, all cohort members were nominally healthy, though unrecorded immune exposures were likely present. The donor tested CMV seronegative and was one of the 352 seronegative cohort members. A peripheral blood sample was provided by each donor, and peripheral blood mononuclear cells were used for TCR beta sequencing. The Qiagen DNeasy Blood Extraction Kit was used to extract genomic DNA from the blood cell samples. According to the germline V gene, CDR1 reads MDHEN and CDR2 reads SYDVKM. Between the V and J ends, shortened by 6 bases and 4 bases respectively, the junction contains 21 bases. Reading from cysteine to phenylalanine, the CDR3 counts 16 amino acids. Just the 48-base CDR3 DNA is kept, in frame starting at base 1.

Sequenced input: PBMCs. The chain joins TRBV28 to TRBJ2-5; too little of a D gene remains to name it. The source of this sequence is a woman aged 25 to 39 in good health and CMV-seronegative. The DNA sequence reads TGTGCCAGCAGGTCGCCCCCCTCCGGTGCAGGAGAGACCCAGTACTTC. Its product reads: CASRSPPSGAGETQYF. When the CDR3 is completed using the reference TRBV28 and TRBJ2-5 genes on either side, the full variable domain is DVKVTQSSRYLVKRTGEKVFLECVQDMDHENMFWYRQDPGLGLRLIYFSYDVKMKEKGDIPEGYSVSREKKERFSLILESASTNQTSMYLCASRSPPSGAGETQYFGPGTRLLVL.